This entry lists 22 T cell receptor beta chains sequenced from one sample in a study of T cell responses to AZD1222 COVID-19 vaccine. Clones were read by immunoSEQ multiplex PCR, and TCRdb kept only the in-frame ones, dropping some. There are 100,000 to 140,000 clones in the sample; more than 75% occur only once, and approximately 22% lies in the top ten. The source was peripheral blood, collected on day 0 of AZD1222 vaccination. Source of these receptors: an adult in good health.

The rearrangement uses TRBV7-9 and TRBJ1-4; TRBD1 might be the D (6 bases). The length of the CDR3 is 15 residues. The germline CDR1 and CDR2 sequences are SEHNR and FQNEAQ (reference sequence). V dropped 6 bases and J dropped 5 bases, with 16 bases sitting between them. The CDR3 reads CASSLWTEKNEKLFF. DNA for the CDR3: TGTGCCAGCAGTTTATGGACAGAGAAGAATGAAAAACTGTTTTTT.

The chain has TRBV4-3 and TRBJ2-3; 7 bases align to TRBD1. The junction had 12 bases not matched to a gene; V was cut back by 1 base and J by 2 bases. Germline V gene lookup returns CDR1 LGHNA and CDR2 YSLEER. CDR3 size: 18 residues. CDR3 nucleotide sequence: TGCGCCAGCAGCCAAGGGTCGTCCGGGACAGCCTACACAGATACGCAGTATTTT. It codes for CASSQGSSGTAYTDTQYF.

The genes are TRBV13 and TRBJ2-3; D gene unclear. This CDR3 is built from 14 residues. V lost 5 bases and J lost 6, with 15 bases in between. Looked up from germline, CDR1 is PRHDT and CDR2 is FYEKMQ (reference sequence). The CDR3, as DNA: TGTGCCAGCAGCCCCGTACTTGTGCTTGATACGCAGTATTTT. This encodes CASSPVLVLDTQYF. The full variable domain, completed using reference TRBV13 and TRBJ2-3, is AAGVIQSPRHLIKEKRETATLKCYPIPRHDTVYWYQQGPGQDPQFLISFYEKMQSDKGSIPDRFSAQQFSDYHSELNMSSLELGDSALYFCASSPVLVLDTQYFGPGTRLTVL.

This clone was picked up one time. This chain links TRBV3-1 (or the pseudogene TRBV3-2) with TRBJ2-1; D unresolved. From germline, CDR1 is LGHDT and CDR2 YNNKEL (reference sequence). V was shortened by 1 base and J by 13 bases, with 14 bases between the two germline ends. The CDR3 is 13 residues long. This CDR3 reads CASSQGPTDLQFF. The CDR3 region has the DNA TGTGCCAGCAGCCAAGGGCCCACAGACTTACAGTTCTTC.

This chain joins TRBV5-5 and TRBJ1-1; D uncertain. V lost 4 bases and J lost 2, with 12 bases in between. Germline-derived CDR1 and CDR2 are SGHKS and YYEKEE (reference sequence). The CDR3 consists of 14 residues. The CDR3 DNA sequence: TGTGCCAGCAGCATAGGAACGGCAAACACTGAAGCTTTCTTT. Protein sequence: CASSIGTANTEAFF. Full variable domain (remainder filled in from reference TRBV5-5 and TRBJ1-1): DAGVTQSPTHLIKTRGQQVTLRCSPISGHKSVSWYQQVLGQGPQFIFQYYEKEERGRGNFPDRFSARQFPNYSSELNVNALLLGDSALYLCASSIGTANTEAFFGQGTRLTVV.

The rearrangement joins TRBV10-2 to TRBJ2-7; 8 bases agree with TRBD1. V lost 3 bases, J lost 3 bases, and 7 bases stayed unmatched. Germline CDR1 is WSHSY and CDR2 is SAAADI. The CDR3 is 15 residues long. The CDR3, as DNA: TGCGCCAGCAGTGACAGGGGGCTTTTTGGCTACGAGCAGTACTTC. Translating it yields CASSDRGLFGYEQYF.

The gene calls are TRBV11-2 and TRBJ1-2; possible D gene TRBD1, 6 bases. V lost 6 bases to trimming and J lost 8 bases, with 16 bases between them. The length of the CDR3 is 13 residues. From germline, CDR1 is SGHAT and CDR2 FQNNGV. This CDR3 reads CASRSARRGGYTF. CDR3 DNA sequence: TGTGCCAGCAGATCAGCACGCAGGGGCGGCTACACCTTC. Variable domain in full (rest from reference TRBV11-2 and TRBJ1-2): EAGVAQSPRYKIIEKRQSVAFWCNPISGHATLYWYQQILGQGPKLLIQFQNNGVVDDSQLPKDRFSAERLKGVDSTLKIQPAKLEDSAVYLCASRSARRGGYTFGSGTRLTVV.

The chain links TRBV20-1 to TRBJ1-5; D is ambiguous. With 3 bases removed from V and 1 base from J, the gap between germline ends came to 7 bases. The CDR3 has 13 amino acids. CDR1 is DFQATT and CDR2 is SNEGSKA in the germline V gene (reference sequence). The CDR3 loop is CSASGGSNQPQHF. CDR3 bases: TGCAGTGCTAGTGGAGGGAGCAATCAGCCCCAGCATTTT.

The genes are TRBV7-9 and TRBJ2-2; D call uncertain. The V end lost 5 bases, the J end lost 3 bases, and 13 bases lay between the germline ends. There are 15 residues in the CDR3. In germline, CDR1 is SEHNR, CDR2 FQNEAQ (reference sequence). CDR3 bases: TGTGCCAGCAGCACCAGTATCCGGGACACCGGGGAGCTGTTTTTT. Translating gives CASSTSIRDTGELFF.

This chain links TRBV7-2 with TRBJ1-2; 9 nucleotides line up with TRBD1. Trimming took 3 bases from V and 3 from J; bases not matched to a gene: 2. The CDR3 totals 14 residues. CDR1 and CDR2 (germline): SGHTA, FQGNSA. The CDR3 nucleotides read TGTGCCAGCAGCTTCCGACAGGGGGACTATGGCTACACCTTC. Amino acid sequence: CASSFRQGDYGYTF.

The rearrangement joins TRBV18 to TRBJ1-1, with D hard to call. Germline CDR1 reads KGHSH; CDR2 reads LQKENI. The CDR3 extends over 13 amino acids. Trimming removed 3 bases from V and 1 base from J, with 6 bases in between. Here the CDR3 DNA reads TGTGCCAGCTCACCTGCAGCGAACACTGAAGCTTTCTTT. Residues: CASSPAANTEAFF. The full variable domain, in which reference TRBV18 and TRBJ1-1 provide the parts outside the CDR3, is NAGVMQNPRHLVRRRGQEARLRCSPMKGHSHVYWYRQLPEEGLKFMVYLQKENIIDESGMPKERFSAEFPKEGPSILRIQQVVRGDSAAYFCASSPAANTEAFFGQGTRLTVV.

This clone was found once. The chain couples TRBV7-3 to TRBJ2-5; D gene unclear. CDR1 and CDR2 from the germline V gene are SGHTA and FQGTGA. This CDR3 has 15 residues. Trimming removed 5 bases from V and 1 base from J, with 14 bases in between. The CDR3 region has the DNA TGTGCCAGCAGCCGGTCTACAGAATCCCAAGAGACCCAGTACTTC. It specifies CASSRSTESQETQYF.

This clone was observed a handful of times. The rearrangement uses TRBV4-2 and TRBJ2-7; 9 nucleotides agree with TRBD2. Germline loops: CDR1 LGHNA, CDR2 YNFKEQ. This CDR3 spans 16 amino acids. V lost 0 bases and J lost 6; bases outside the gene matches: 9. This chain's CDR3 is CASSQDDLAGVVEQYF. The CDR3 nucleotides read TGTGCCAGCAGCCAAGATGATTTAGCGGGGGTAGTCGAGCAGTACTTC.

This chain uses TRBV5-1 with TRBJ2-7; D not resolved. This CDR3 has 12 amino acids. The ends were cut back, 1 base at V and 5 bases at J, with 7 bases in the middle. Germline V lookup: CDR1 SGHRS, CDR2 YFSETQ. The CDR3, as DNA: TGCGCCAGCAGCTTGTACGGCAACGAGCAGTACTTC. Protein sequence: CASSLYGNEQYF.

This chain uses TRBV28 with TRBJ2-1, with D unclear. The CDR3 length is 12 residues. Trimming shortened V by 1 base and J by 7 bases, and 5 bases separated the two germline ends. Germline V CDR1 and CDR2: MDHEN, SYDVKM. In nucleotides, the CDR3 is TGTGCCAGCAGTTTATCCTGGAATGAGCAGTTCTTC. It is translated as CASSLSWNEQFF.

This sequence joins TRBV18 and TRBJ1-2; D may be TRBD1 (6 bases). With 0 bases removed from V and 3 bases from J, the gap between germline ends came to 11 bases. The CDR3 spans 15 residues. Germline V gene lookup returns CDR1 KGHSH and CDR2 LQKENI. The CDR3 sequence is CASSPPAGVDYGYTF. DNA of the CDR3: TGTGCCAGCTCACCACCGGCAGGGGTGGACTATGGCTACACCTTC.

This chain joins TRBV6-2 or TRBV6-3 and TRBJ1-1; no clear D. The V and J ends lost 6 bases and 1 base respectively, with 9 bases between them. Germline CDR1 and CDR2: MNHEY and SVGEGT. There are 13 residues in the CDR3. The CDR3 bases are TGTGCCAGCAGCCGAGGAGCGAACACTGAAGCTTTCTTT. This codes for CASSRGANTEAFF.

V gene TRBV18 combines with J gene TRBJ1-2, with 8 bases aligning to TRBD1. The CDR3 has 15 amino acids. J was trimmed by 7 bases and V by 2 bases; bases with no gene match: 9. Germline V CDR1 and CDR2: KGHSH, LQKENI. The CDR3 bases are TGTGCCAGCTCACCAAAACAGGGGGTGGCCTTTGGCTACACCTTC. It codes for CASSPKQGVAFGYTF.

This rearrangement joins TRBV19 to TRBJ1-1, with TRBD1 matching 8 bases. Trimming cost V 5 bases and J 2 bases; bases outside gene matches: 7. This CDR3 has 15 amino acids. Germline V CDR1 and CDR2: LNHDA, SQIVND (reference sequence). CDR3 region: CASSPQGAVNTEAFF. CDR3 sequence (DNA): TGTGCCAGTAGTCCTCAGGGGGCGGTTAACACTGAAGCTTTCTTT.

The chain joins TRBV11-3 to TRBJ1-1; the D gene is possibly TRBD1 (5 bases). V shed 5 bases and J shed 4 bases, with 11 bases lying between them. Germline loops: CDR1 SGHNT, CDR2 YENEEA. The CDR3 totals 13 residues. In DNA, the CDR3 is TGTGCCAGCAGCCATGACAGCCGCACTGAAGCTTTCTTT. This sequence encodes CASSHDSRTEAFF.

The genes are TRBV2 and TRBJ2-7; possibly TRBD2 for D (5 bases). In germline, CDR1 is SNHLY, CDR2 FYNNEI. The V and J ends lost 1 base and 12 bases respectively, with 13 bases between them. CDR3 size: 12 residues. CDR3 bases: TGTGCCAGCAGTGAAGGAGGGCTAGCTTTGTACTTC. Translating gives CASSEGGLALYF.

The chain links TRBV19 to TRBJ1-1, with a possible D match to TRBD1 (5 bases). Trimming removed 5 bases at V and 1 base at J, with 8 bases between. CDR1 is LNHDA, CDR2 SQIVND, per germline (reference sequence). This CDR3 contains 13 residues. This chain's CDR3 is CASSSTGNTEAFF. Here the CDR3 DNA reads TGTGCCAGTAGTTCCACAGGGAACACTGAAGCTTTCTTT.